This T cell receptor beta chain was found in a study of blood T cell repertoires in COVID-19. Original handling: For nucleated cells, counts were estimated from reference gene primer amplification. TCRdb's table, derived via immunoSEQ multiplex PCR, lists solely in-frame clones and lacks some. V, J and clone size are taken as reported in that table, and D and trimming were inferred from the DNA itself. Here the sample spans about 170,000 clones, about four fifths being singletons. The trim removed 3 bases at V and 6 bases at J, leaving 3 bases unmatched. Germline values: CDR1 KGHSH, CDR2 LQKENI. This CDR3 region has 13 residues. Two negative PCRs, clearance, or symptom resolution characterized the recovered Cohort 3 donors.

Sample: PBMCs or T cells enriched from blood (not recorded which). The receptor's source is a man in his fifties or sixties who had recovered from COVID-19. The chain joins TRBV18 to TRBJ1-1; the match to TRBD1 covers 8 bases. The CDR3 region is CASSPRTGPEAFF. CDR3 bases: TGTGCCAGCTCACCCCGGACAGGGCCTGAAGCTTTCTTT.